This TCR beta chain stems from a study of blood T cell repertoires in COVID-19. Germline trimming cut 5 bases from V and 7 bases from J; bases unmatched to any gene: 8. The CDR3 sequence is 15 residues long. CDR1 SQVTM and CDR2 ANQGSEA come from the germline V gene. Generated by immunoSEQ multiplex PCR, the TCRdb table keeps only in-frame clones and is missing some. The sample holds approximately 200,000 clones, about 85% seen once. This sequence originates from a man aged 45 to 65 who had recovered from COVID-19. The chain carries TRBV29-1 and TRBJ2-2; 12 positions match TRBD2. Sequenced sample: peripheral blood. The CDR3 DNA follows: TGCAGCGTTAAGACTAGCGGGAGTAGTGGCGGGGAGCTGTTTTTT. Translation: CSVKTSGSSGGELFF.